Here is one T cell receptor beta chain with its context. The antigen is undetermined. CDR3 length: 14 residues. Germline assignment: CDR1 SGHNT and CDR2 YYREEE (reference sequence). Trimming took 2 bases from V and 7 from J, leaving 13 bases between them. This entry belongs to a study of cytomegalovirus exposure and HLA in healthy donors. The primer mix had 60 Vbeta and 13 Jbeta primers. Method: immunoSEQ multiplex PCR; TCRdb's copy keeps in-frame clones and lacks some. The sample has roughly 200,000 clones, just over 75% seen once. The study, taken as a whole, reports: In an earlier analysis, in some 500 donors, most V segments appeared productive either ~87% or ~30% of the time.

The receptor comes from a man aged 18 to 35 in good health and CMV-seronegative. The chain couples TRBV5-4 to TRBJ1-3; tentatively, D is TRBD1 (5 bases). The specimen sequenced was PBMCs. The CDR3, as DNA: TGTGCCAGCAGCTTTTCGGGGCGGGGTAACACCATATATTTT. Translation: CASSFSGRGNTIYF.